Below are 22 T cell receptor beta chains sequenced from a single sample in a study of blood T cells in healthy people across ages. Using a J-beta primer mix together with a sample-barcoded 5' primer, a second PCR was run for roughly 7 to 11 cycles. Via MiXCR, TCRdb re-called the 5' RACE reads, giving one row per CDR3 protein. The data contain hundreds of thousands of distinct CDR3 sequences, about 20% of them singletons. The material sequenced was blood. The receptors stem from a man between 65 and 85 years old in good health.

The rearrangement joins TRBV6-2 or TRBV6-3 to TRBJ2-7; D is unresolved. TRBJ2-1 explains the end of the DNA better; the J call may be wrong. CDR1 is MNHEY, CDR2 SVGEGT, per germline. The CDR3 is 11 amino acids. The CDR3 bases are TGTGCCAGCAGTCAAGCACGGGTGCAGTTCTTC. Amino acids: CASSQARVQFF.

The J gene is TRBJ2-1, the V gene TRBV29-1; 9 bases fit TRBD2. The J segment lost 3 bases and the V segment lost 3 bases, leaving 3 bases of the junction unmatched. This CDR3 comprises 14 residues. Germline CDR1 is SQVTM and CDR2 is ANQGSEA. CDR3 protein: CSVEREGIYNEQFF. DNA for the CDR3: TGCAGCGTTGAGCGGGAGGGGATCTACAATGAGCAGTTCTTC.

This clonotype was counted a few times. Here the CDR3 reads CASSLFAGLSYEQYF. CDR3 coding DNA: TGCGCCAGCAGCTTGTTTGCGGGGCTCTCCTACGAGCAGTACTTC. The chain recombines TRBV5-1 with TRBJ2-7, with D perhaps TRBD2 (6 bases). Looked up from germline, CDR1 is SGHRS and CDR2 is YFSETQ. V was shortened by 1 base and J by 0 bases, with 11 bases between the two germline ends. The CDR3 runs to 15 residues.

This clonotype was found a few times. The CDR3 region has the DNA TGTGCCATCAGTGAGTCTCGTGAGGGAGGGCCCCAAGAGACCCAGTACTTC. Translated, it gives CAISESREGGPQETQYF. The rearrangement links TRBV10-3 to TRBJ2-5; 7 nucleotides align to TRBD2. J lost 1 base, V lost 0 bases, and 8 bases had no gene match. The CDR3 totals 17 residues. CDR1 is ENHRY, CDR2 SYGVKD, per germline.

This clonotype was picked up a small number of times. The rearrangement joins TRBV5-1 to TRBJ1-2, with TRBD1 identical over 7 bases. This CDR3 comprises 16 residues. V shed 4 bases and J 4 bases; nucleotides not matched to a gene: 13. Germline V CDR1 and CDR2: SGHRS, YFSETQ. Written as DNA, the CDR3 is TGCGCCAGCAGCACAACTACAGGGGTCGTGGCCTATGGCTACACCTTC. It specifies CASSTTTGVVAYGYTF.

The chain is built from TRBV10-3 and TRBJ2-5; D tentatively reads TRBD1 or TRBD2 (5 bases each). Trimming removed 3 bases from V and 3 bases from J, with 17 bases in between. Germline loops: CDR1 ENHRY, CDR2 SYGVKD. This CDR3 has 16 amino acids. In nucleotides, the CDR3 is TGTGCCATCAGTGAAACGGGGACCGGATTAAAAGAGACCCAGTACTTC. It encodes CAISETGTGLKETQYF.

There are many counts of this clonotype. In DNA form, the CDR3 reads TGTGCCACCAGTGATTTCGCACAGGGGGCCCAGTACTTC. It codes for CATSDFAQGAQYF. The chain couples TRBV24-1 to TRBJ2-5, with 8 positions matching TRBD1. The V segment lost 1 base and the J segment 9 bases; nucleotides outside the gene matches: 3. CDR1 and CDR2 (germline): KGHDR, SFDVKD. The CDR3 covers 13 residues.

The rearrangement links TRBV29-1 to TRBJ1-1; no reliable D call. The germline CDR1 and CDR2 sequences are SQVTM and ANQGSEA. The V and J ends lost 7 bases and 7 bases respectively, with 19 bases between them. The CDR3 spans 13 residues. The CDR3 protein is CSGRQDPLDEAFF. CDR3 DNA sequence: TGCAGCGGACGTCAGGATCCTCTAGATGAAGCTTTCTTT.

The V call is TRBV28, the J call TRBJ1-2; D is possibly TRBD1 (6 bases). Germline CDR1 MDHEN, CDR2 SYDVKM. The V end was cut by 4 bases, the J end by 4 bases, with 16 bases between. The length of the CDR3 is 15 residues. The CDR3: CASSSGDIRVYGYTF. For the CDR3, the DNA is TGTGCCAGCAGTTCGGGGGACATTAGGGTCTATGGCTACACCTTC.

The genes are TRBV5-1 and TRBJ2-7; D assignment may be TRBD1 or TRBD2 (5 bases each). CDR3 size: 16 residues. The germline CDR1 and CDR2 sequences are SGHRS and YFSETQ. Trimming stripped 0 bases from V and 4 bases from J, with 17 bases between. CDR3 region: CASSLVFGTELYEQYF. CDR3 bases: TGCGCCAGCAGCTTGGTTTTCGGGACGGAACTTTACGAGCAGTACTTC.

This clonotype was observed many times. The rearrangement links TRBV2 to TRBJ2-3; 7 nucleotides match TRBD2. The J segment lost 7 bases and the V segment lost 4 bases, leaving 14 bases of the junction unmatched. This CDR3 region has 16 residues. In germline, CDR1 is SNHLY, CDR2 FYNNEI. CDR3 sequence: CASSVAAGDPSYTQYF. CDR3 nucleotides: TGTGCCAGCAGTGTTGCCGCGGGGGATCCCTCATATACGCAGTATTTT.

This clonotype came up many times. The gene calls are TRBV27 and TRBJ2-7; TRBD1 or TRBD2 may be the D gene (5 bases each). Trimming removed 2 bases from V and 3 bases from J, with 11 bases in between. Germline V gene sequence: CDR1 MNHEY, CDR2 SMNVEV (reference sequence). This CDR3 has 14 residues. The CDR3 sequence: CASSLVLGVYEQYV. In nucleotides, the CDR3 is TGTGCCAGCAGTTTAGTTTTGGGGGTCTACGAGCAGTACGTC.

This clonotype was seen a handful of times. The chain recombines TRBV2 with TRBJ2-2; D gene uncertain. The length of the CDR3 is 15 residues. Trimming shortened V by 6 bases and J by 0 bases, and 11 bases separated the two germline ends. Germline V gives CDR1 SNHLY, CDR2 FYNNEI. The CDR3 region has the DNA TGTGCCAGCAGCCCTTCCCCCGCGAACACCGGGGAGCTGTTTTTT. This sequence encodes CASSPSPANTGELFF. Full variable domain (outside the CDR3, taken from reference TRBV2 and TRBJ2-2): EPEVTQTPSHQVTQMGQEVILRCVPISNHLYFYWYRQILGQKVEFLVSFYNNEISEKSEIFDDQFSVERPDGSNFTLKIRSTKLEDSAMYFCASSPSPANTGELFFGEGSRLTVL.

The chain couples TRBV11-2 to TRBJ2-5; TRBD2 matches 7 bases. The end of the DNA aligns better with TRBJ2-7, so the J call may be wrong. This CDR3 is 13 amino acids long. Germline loops: CDR1 SGHAT, CDR2 FQNNGV. This chain's CDR3 is CASSSPGGNEQYF. CDR3 bases: TGTGCCAGCAGCTCCCCCGGGGGGAACGAGCAGTACTTC.

This clonotype appeared once. At one end the junction does not follow the germline gene, possibly because of a read error. The J gene is TRBJ1-1, the V gene TRBV6-5; no clear D. CDR1 and CDR2 from the germline V gene are MNHEY and SVGAGI. The CDR3 totals 14 residues. DNA of the CDR3: TGTGCCGGCAGTCCCGGAGGAGGGAACACTGAAGCTTTCTTT. Its protein is CAGSPGGGNTEAFF.

The chain employs TRBV21-1 and TRBJ2-6. TRBV21-1 constitutes a pseudogene. CDR3 length equals 15 residues. CDR3 region: CASSKGLTGANVLTF. The CDR3 DNA follows: TGTGCCAGCAGCAAGGGGTTGACTGGGGCCAACGTCCTGACTTTC.

This chain joins TRBV7-9 and TRBJ2-7, with 9 bases fitting TRBD2. V dropped 3 bases and J dropped 7; count of bases not matched to a gene: 7. The CDR3 spans 14 residues. Germline V gene data show CDR1 as SEHNR and CDR2 as FQNEAQ (reference sequence). The DNA for the CDR3 is TGTGCCAGCAGCTTGTTAGCGGGGGAAGAGGAGCAGTACTTC. Protein sequence: CASSLLAGEEEQYF.

The chain recombines TRBV19 with TRBJ2-5; D may be TRBD1 (6 bases). Trimming took 3 bases from V and 5 from J, leaving 19 bases between them. Germline loops: CDR1 LNHDA, CDR2 SQIVND (reference sequence). The CDR3 is 16 residues long. Written as DNA, the CDR3 is TGTGCCAGTAGTATGGGGGCAGGTCCCTCGTCGGAGACCCAGTACTTC. It translates to CASSMGAGPSSETQYF.

This clonotype was recorded at least ten times. The rearrangement links TRBV4-1 to TRBJ1-4; D perhaps matches TRBD1 (5 bases). V was trimmed by 1 base and J by 8 bases, leaving 20 bases between them. Germline CDR1 is MGHRA and CDR2 is YSYEKL. This CDR3 contains 17 residues. The CDR3 DNA reads as TGCGCCAGCAGCCAAGTTCAGGGAGCGACAGTGGGGGAAAAACTGTTTTTT. This translates into CASSQVQGATVGEKLFF.

In this sample, this clonotype turned up a few times. The gene calls are TRBV18 and TRBJ2-2; tentatively, D is TRBD1 or TRBD2 (6 bases each). The CDR3 length is 17 residues. The V gene lost 1 base and the J gene lost 0 bases, with 12 bases spanning the gap. Per germline, CDR1 KGHSH and CDR2 LQKENI. CDR3 region: CASSPRGGTTNTGELFF. The CDR3 coding sequence is TGTGCCAGCTCACCACGAGGGGGGACAACGAACACCGGGGAGCTGTTTTTT.

This clonotype was counted between two and nine times. The junction does not match germline at one end; this may be a read error. Here the CDR3 DNA reads TGCGCCAGCAGCACCCCCTTGGGGCAAGAGACCCGGTACTTC. Translating gives CASSTPLGQETRYF. The chain carries TRBV5-1 and TRBJ2-5, with D possibly matching TRBD1 (5 bases). This CDR3 is built from 14 residues. The germline gives CDR1 SGHRS, CDR2 YFSETQ.

The V call is TRBV19, the J call TRBJ1-2; D unclear. The CDR3 is 13 residues long. CDR1 is LNHDA, CDR2 SQIVND, per germline (reference sequence). V was pared by 5 bases and J by 3 bases, with 10 bases between. The CDR3 loop reads CASSPSVYYGYTF. CDR3 DNA: TGTGCCAGTAGTCCTAGCGTTTACTATGGCTACACCTTC. The full variable domain, completed using reference TRBV19 and TRBJ1-2, is DGGITQSPKYLFRKEGQNVTLSCEQNLNHDAMYWYRQDPGQGLRLIYYSQIVNDFQKGDIAEGYSVSREKKESFPLTVTSAQKNPTAFYLCASSPSVYYGYTFGSGTRLTVV.